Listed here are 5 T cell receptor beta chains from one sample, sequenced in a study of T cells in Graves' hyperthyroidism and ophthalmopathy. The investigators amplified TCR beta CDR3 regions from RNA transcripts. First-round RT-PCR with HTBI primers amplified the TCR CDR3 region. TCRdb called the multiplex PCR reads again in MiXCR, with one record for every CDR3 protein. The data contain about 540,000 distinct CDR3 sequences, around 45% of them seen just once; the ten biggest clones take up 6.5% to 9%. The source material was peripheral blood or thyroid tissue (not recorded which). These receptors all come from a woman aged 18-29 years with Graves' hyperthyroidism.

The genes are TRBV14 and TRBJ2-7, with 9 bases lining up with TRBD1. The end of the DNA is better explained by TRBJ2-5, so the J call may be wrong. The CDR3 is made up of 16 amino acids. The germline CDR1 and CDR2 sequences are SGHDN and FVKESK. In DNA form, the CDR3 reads TGTGCCAGCAGCCAGGACCCGGGACAGGGTGGGGAGACCCAGTACTTC. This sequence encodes CASSQDPGQGGETQYF.

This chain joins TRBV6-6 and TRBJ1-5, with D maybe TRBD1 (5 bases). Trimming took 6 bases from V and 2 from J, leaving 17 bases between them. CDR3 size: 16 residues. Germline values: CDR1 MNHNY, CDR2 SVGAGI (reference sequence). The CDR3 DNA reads TGTGCCAGCAGACCGACAGCTTGGCCGCGCAATCAGCCCCAGCATTTT. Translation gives CASRPTAWPRNQPQHF.

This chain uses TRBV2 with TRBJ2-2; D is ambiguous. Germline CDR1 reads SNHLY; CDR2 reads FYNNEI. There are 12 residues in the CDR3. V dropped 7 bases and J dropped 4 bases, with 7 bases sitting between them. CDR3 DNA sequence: TGTGCCAGCATGGCAGGCACCGGGGAGCTGTTTTTT. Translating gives CASMAGTGELFF.

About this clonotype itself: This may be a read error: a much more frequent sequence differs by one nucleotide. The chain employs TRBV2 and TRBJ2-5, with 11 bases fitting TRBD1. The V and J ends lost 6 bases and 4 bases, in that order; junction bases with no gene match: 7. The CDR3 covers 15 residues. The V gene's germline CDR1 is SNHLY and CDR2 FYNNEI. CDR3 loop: CASSHRTGGVETQYF. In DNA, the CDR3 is TGTGCCAGCAGCCATAGGACAGGGGGCGTAGAGACCCAGTACTTC.

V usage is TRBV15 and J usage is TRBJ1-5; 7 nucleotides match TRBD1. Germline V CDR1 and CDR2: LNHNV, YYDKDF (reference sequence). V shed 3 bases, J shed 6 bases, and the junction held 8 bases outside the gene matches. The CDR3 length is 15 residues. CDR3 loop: CATSRKDRQVQPQHF. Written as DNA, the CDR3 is TGTGCCACCAGCAGGAAGGACAGGCAGGTTCAGCCCCAGCATTTT.